These 4 T cell receptor beta chains came from one sample sequenced in a study of blood T cell repertoires in COVID-19. Data came from immunoSEQ multiplex PCR; TCRdb stores just in-frame clones and leaves some out. The sample records over 200,000 clones, about nine tenths being singletons. Sequencing was performed on peripheral blood. The receptors come from a man aged 55-75 years who had recovered from COVID-19.

This clone occurred a few times. This CDR3 is also generated by other DNA sequences in the sample. The chain employs TRBV6-5 and TRBJ2-7; the match to TRBD1 covers 12 bases. V dropped 4 bases and J dropped 4; count of bases not matched to a gene: 5. CDR3 length: 15 residues. Germline V CDR1 and CDR2: MNHEY, SVGAGI. The CDR3 DNA reads TGTGCCAGCAGTTCCCCGGGACAGGGGGCTTACGAGCAGTACTTC. It codes for CASSSPGQGAYEQYF.

The chain joins TRBV7-3 to TRBJ2-7; TRBD1 is a possible D gene (5 bases). V was shortened by 3 bases and J by 8 bases, with 14 bases between the two germline ends. The CDR3 contains 13 residues. Germline V CDR1 and CDR2: SGHTA, FQGTGA. The CDR3 bases are TGTGCCAGCAGCTTCGACAGACTTGGGCAGCAGTACTTC. It specifies CASSFDRLGQQYF.

The rearrangement joins TRBV5-1 to TRBJ1-5; 10 bases agree with TRBD1. Looked up from germline, CDR1 is SGHRS and CDR2 is YFSETQ. This CDR3 spans 14 amino acids. V was pared by 7 bases and J by 8 bases, with 9 bases of the junction left unmatched. This CDR3 is CASGSGTGDEPQHF. The DNA for the CDR3 is TGCGCCAGCGGTTCCGGGACAGGGGATGAGCCCCAGCATTTT.

This clone was recorded once. V usage is TRBV9 and J usage is TRBJ2-3; D perhaps matches TRBD2 (6 bases). Germline V gene sequence: CDR1 SGDLS, CDR2 YYNGEE. V was clipped by 0 bases and J by 5 bases, with 10 bases between them. CDR3 length: 14 residues. CDR3: CASSVDRRGDTQYF. In nucleotides, the CDR3 is TGTGCCAGCAGCGTAGATCGGCGGGGAGATACGCAGTATTTT.